A single sample gave rise to the 25 T cell receptor beta chains below, sequenced in a study of identical twins. Each CDR3 protein is one row after TCRdb ran MiXCR on the 5' RACE reads. The sample consists of more than 650,000 distinct CDR3 sequences, approximately 6% of them appearing once. The sequencing input was naive T cells sorted from blood. The receptors were gathered from a man aged 18 to 29 in good health.

This chain uses TRBV4-2 with TRBJ1-1; maybe TRBD1 (5 bases). The V gene lost 3 bases and the J gene lost 2 bases, with 22 bases spanning the gap. Germline V lookup: CDR1 LGHNA, CDR2 YNFKEQ. This CDR3 contains 18 residues. CDR3 region: CASSQYYRGVSGNTEAFF. DNA for the CDR3: TGTGCCAGCAGCCAGTATTATAGAGGGGTGAGTGGAAACACTGAAGCTTTCTTT.

This clonotype was counted between two and nine times. This chain connects TRBV4-2 to TRBJ2-4; no clear D gene. Germline V gives CDR1 LGHNA, CDR2 YNFKEQ. The CDR3 runs 16 residues. The V end lost 0 bases, the J end lost 0 bases, and 9 bases lay between the germline ends. The CDR3 protein is CASSQDLVLAKNIQYF. The CDR3 bases are TGTGCCAGCAGCCAAGATTTAGTTCTAGCCAAAAACATTCAGTACTTC.

The gene calls are TRBV28 and TRBJ2-5; D is perhaps TRBD1 (7 bases). CDR1 and CDR2 from the germline V gene are MDHEN and SYDVKM. V was shortened by 5 bases and J by 1 base, with 17 bases between the two germline ends. The CDR3 is 16 amino acids. The CDR3 is CASSPGGGASQETQYF. CDR3 in DNA: TGTGCCAGCAGTCCAGGAGGGGGCGCAAGCCAAGAGACCCAGTACTTC.

This clonotype was found many times. V and J are TRBV5-1 and TRBJ2-1; no clear D gene. This CDR3 is built from 15 residues. Per germline, CDR1 SGHRS and CDR2 YFSETQ. V lost 0 bases and J lost 0, with 7 bases in between. CDR3 nucleotides: TGCGCCAGCAGCTTGGATCAGAGCTCCTACAATGAGCAGTTCTTC. It codes for CASSLDQSSYNEQFF. The full variable domain, completed using reference TRBV5-1 and TRBJ2-1, is KAGVTQTPRYLIKTRGQQVTLSCSPISGHRSVSWYQQTPGQGLQFLFEYFSETQRNKGNFPGRFSGRQFSNSRSEMNVSTLELGDSALYLCASSLDQSSYNEQFFGPGTRLTVL.

The table lists this clonotype with many counts. The chain has TRBV29-1 and TRBJ1-2; D is unclear. In germline, CDR1 is SQVTM, CDR2 ANQGSEA. Trimming removed 4 bases from V and 2 bases from J, with 14 bases in between. This CDR3 is built from 14 residues. Here the CDR3 DNA reads TGCAGCGTTGCTGCGGGGTCACCAAACTATGGCTACACCTTC. It yields the protein CSVAAGSPNYGYTF. Filled out from reference TRBV29-1 and TRBJ1-2, the complete variable domain reads SAVISQKPSRDICQRGTSLTIQCQVDSQVTMMFWYRQQPGQSLTLIATANQGSEATYESGFVIDKFPISRPNLTFSTLTVSNMSPEDSSIYLCSVAAGSPNYGYTFGSGTRLTVV.

This clonotype was detected only a few times. The chain joins TRBV12-3 or TRBV12-4 to TRBJ1-1, with TRBD1 matching over 9 bases. J gave up 2 bases and V 5 bases, and 15 bases lay outside the gene matches. CDR3 length equals 18 residues. The CDR3 DNA sequence: TGTGCCAGCAGTCCCTGGATCGACAGGGGGAGGCTAAACACTGAAGCTTTCTTT. It specifies CASSPWIDRGRLNTEAFF.

J is TRBJ1-2 and V is TRBV29-1, with D possibly being TRBD1 (6 bases). The CDR3 runs 13 residues. Per germline, CDR1 SQVTM and CDR2 ANQGSEA. Trimming left V 7 bases short and J 8 bases short, with 20 bases between. The CDR3 region has the DNA TGCAGCGCATATCTCCGGACAGCTCGGGGCTACACCTTC. This gives the protein CSAYLRTARGYTF.

This clonotype showed up many times. The gene calls are TRBV6-6 and TRBJ2-7, with TRBD1 matching over 7 bases. The ends lost 2 bases at V and 3 bases at J; junction bases unmatched: 1. Germline CDR1 reads MNHNY; CDR2 reads SVGAGI (reference sequence). The CDR3 is 13 residues long. CDR3 sequence reads: CASSYRDSYEQYV. The CDR3, as DNA: TGTGCCAGCAGTTACCGGGACAGCTACGAGCAGTACGTC.

This clonotype came up many times. DNA for the CDR3: TGTGCCAGCAGCCCTTACACAGGGGGTCCCTCCTACGAGCAGTACTTC. It is translated as CASSPYTGGPSYEQYF. This chain joins TRBV3-1 and TRBJ2-7; 8 nucleotides match TRBD1. J lost 0 bases, V lost 4 bases, and 8 bases had no gene match. The CDR3 contains 16 residues. CDR1 LGHDT and CDR2 YNNKEL come from the germline V gene (reference sequence).

This clonotype was counted between two and nine times. The chain combines TRBV27 with TRBJ2-3, with D uncertain. This CDR3 is built from 15 residues. The germline V gene encodes CDR1 MNHEY and CDR2 SMNVEV (reference sequence). V was shortened by 0 bases and J by 2 bases, with 9 bases between the two germline ends. CDR3 amino acids: CASSLSWTPTDTQYF. DNA of the CDR3: TGTGCCAGCAGTTTATCGTGGACGCCCACAGATACGCAGTATTTT.

The sample holds a few counts of this clonotype. The rearrangement uses TRBV9 and TRBJ1-1; unclear D gene. Trimming stripped 0 bases from V and 2 bases from J, with 8 bases between. The CDR3 sequence is 14 residues long. Germline-derived CDR1 and CDR2 are SGDLS and YYNGEE. CDR3 nucleotide sequence: TGTGCCAGCAGCGTAGGATCCAGCAACACTGAAGCTTTCTTT. This sequence encodes CASSVGSSNTEAFF.

This clonotype came up many times. V usage is TRBV29-1 and J usage is TRBJ1-5; D ambiguous. V lost 4 bases and J lost 4, with 8 bases in between. The CDR3 has 12 residues. Germline V gene data show CDR1 as SQVTM and CDR2 as ANQGSEA. The DNA of the CDR3 is TGCAGCGTTGGAAAGGATAATCAGCCCCAGCATTTT. Translation gives CSVGKDNQPQHF.

This chain joins TRBV18 and TRBJ2-7; TRBD2 matches 11 bases. With 3 bases clipped from V and 4 bases from J, the junction kept 14 bases outside the gene matches. The CDR3 loop spans 18 amino acids. Per germline, CDR1 KGHSH and CDR2 LQKENI. The CDR3 sequence is CASSPFPLTSGGRYEQYF. The DNA of the CDR3 is TGTGCCAGCTCACCGTTCCCTCTAACTAGCGGGGGACGTTACGAGCAGTACTTC.

The chain couples TRBV10-3 to TRBJ2-5; D is perhaps TRBD1 or TRBD2 (6 bases each). Per germline, CDR1 ENHRY and CDR2 SYGVKD. Deletions cut 11 bases from V and 5 bases from J, with 12 bases between. The CDR3 totals 11 residues. The CDR3, as DNA: TGTGCCTCGGGGGCGCGGGAGACCCAGTACTTC. This gives the protein CASGARETQYF.

This clonotype came up many times. The genes are TRBV5-1 and TRBJ2-7; 7 nucleotides agree with TRBD2. The CDR3 loop spans 14 amino acids. Germline-derived CDR1 and CDR2 are SGHRS and YFSETQ. V lost 0 bases and J lost 4; bases outside the gene matches: 4. The CDR3 here is CASSLGRAGYEQYF. For the CDR3, the DNA is TGCGCCAGCAGCTTGGGCCGAGCGGGATACGAGCAGTACTTC. The variable domain in full, completed from reference TRBV5-1 and TRBJ2-7, reads KAGVTQTPRYLIKTRGQQVTLSCSPISGHRSVSWYQQTPGQGLQFLFEYFSETQRNKGNFPGRFSGRQFSNSRSEMNVSTLELGDSALYLCASSLGRAGYEQYFGPGTRLTVT.

Many counts were recorded for this clonotype. The CDR3 coding sequence is TGCAGCGTTGTACTTTTCACAGATACGCAGTATTTT. Protein: CSVVLFTDTQYF. The J gene is TRBJ2-3, the V gene TRBV29-1; D is unclear. V dropped 4 bases and J dropped 2 bases, with 7 bases sitting between them. The length of the CDR3 is 12 residues. The germline CDR1 and CDR2 sequences are SQVTM and ANQGSEA.

The chain is built from TRBV20-1 and TRBJ2-5; TRBD2 matches 7 bases. Germline loops: CDR1 DFQATT, CDR2 SNEGSKA (reference sequence). The CDR3 contains 14 residues. The ends lost 6 bases at V and 3 bases at J; junction bases unmatched: 10. The CDR3 spells CSARRASGKETQYF. CDR3 sequence (DNA): TGCAGTGCCCGGAGGGCTAGCGGCAAAGAGACCCAGTACTTC.

This clonotype was recorded at least ten times. Here the CDR3 reads CASSRGTNEQFF. The CDR3 DNA is TGTGCCAGCAGCCGAGGAACCAATGAGCAGTTCTTC. The V call is TRBV4-2, the J call TRBJ2-1; D remains unclear. Trimming pared 4 bases from V and 6 bases from J, leaving 7 bases between. The V gene's germline CDR1 is LGHNA and CDR2 YNFKEQ. This CDR3 has 12 residues.

This clonotype was picked up a small number of times. CDR3 bases: TGCGCCAGCAGTTACACCGGGACAGACACCGGGGAGCTGTTTTTT. Protein sequence: CASSYTGTDTGELFF. The chain recombines TRBV5-1 with TRBJ2-2, with 7 bases aligning to TRBD1. The CDR3 totals 15 residues. Unmatched junction bases numbered 7, after V lost 5 bases and J lost 3 bases. Germline V lookup: CDR1 SGHRS, CDR2 YFSETQ.

This clonotype came up many times. V and J are TRBV10-3 and TRBJ1-1; no clear D. In germline, CDR1 is ENHRY, CDR2 SYGVKD. V was clipped by 8 bases and J by 1 base, with 8 bases between them. The CDR3 is 12 residues long. This chain's CDR3 is CAIGWENTEAFF. The CDR3 coding sequence is TGTGCCATCGGGTGGGAGAACACTGAAGCTTTCTTT.

This clonotype was counted ten times or more. This chain connects TRBV10-1 to TRBJ1-5; 7 bases map to TRBD1. After removal of 5 bases from V and 7 bases from J, the junction contained 5 bases not matched to a gene. The germline V gene encodes CDR1 WNHNN and CDR2 SYGVQD (reference sequence). CDR3 length equals 13 residues. The CDR3 spells CASSTGERQPQHF. The CDR3 DNA reads as TGCGCCAGCAGTACAGGGGAAAGGCAGCCCCAGCATTTT.

This clonotype turned up a few times. The rearrangement joins TRBV20-1 to TRBJ1-5; no clear D. Per germline, CDR1 DFQATT and CDR2 SNEGSKA (reference sequence). Deletions cut 1 base from V and 2 bases from J, with 12 bases between. This CDR3 contains 15 residues. Here the CDR3 reads CSARAGLTGNQPQHF. CDR3 sequence (DNA): TGCAGTGCTAGAGCAGGACTCACCGGCAATCAGCCCCAGCATTTT.

V usage is TRBV5-1 and J usage is TRBJ2-1, with D perhaps TRBD2 (5 bases). The ends were cut back, 4 bases at V and 6 bases at J, with 32 bases in the middle. The germline CDR1 and CDR2 sequences are SGHRS and YFSETQ. The CDR3 is 20 amino acids. The DNA of the CDR3 is TGCGCCAGCAGCCTGTTGCAGCCGGCGGGTATCTCGGGATCTGGCAATGAGCAGTTCTTC. Protein sequence: CASSLLQPAGISGSGNEQFF.

This clonotype was observed a few times. The chain combines TRBV5-1 with TRBJ2-6; D might be TRBD1 (5 bases). In germline, CDR1 is SGHRS, CDR2 YFSETQ. The CDR3 covers 17 residues. Trimming pared 0 bases from V and 0 bases from J, leaving 10 bases between. The CDR3 bases are TGCGCCAGCAGCTTGGTAGGGGCGAGCTCTGGGGCCAACGTCCTGACTTTC. It codes for CASSLVGASSGANVLTF. The variable domain in full, with the rest retrieved from reference TRBV5-1 and TRBJ2-6, is KAGVTQTPRYLIKTRGQQVTLSCSPISGHRSVSWYQQTPGQGLQFLFEYFSETQRNKGNFPGRFSGRQFSNSRSEMNVSTLELGDSALYLCASSLVGASSGANVLTFGAGSRLTVL.

In regard to this clonotype: The germline gene is not matched at one end of the junction; a read error may be the cause. V and J are TRBV7-9 and TRBJ1-4; TRBD1 aligns across 7 bases. The CDR3 extends over 15 amino acids. Germline CDR1 is SEHNR and CDR2 is FQNEAQ (reference sequence). CDR3 residues: CVSSLDTGANEKLFF. The DNA of the CDR3 is TGTGTCAGCAGCTTAGATACAGGGGCTAATGAAAAACTGTTTTTT.